These 3 T cell receptor beta chains were sequenced from one sample in a study of shared clonotypes between healthy human individuals. The repertoire was sequenced with immunoSEQ multiplex PCR; TCRdb's copy has only in-frame clones and lacks some. The repertoire consists of more than 1,200,000 clones, with 97% to 99% occurring once and the leading ten covering 0.36%. Sequencing was performed on naive CD4+ T cells sorted from blood. Described subset: CD45RA+ positively selected. The receptors were gathered from a man younger than 40 in good health.

V gene TRBV7-2 combines with J gene TRBJ2-1; 9 bases are shared with TRBD2. This CDR3 is built from 15 residues. J gave up 4 bases and V 1 base, and 2 bases lay outside the gene matches. Germline values: CDR1 SGHTA, CDR2 FQGNSA. DNA for the CDR3: TGTGCCAGCAGCTTAGGACTAGCGGTTTACAATGAGCAGTTCTTC. It encodes CASSLGLAVYNEQFF.

The chain couples TRBV5-1 to TRBJ2-1, with D tentatively TRBD2 (6 bases). The CDR3 totals 13 residues. Germline V CDR1 and CDR2: SGHRS, YFSETQ. V was trimmed by 1 base and J by 10 bases, leaving 12 bases between them. The CDR3 loop reads CASSLIGGTEQFF. The CDR3 bases are TGCGCCAGCAGCTTGATCGGGGGAACCGAGCAGTTCTTC.

The chain uses TRBV28 and TRBJ2-7; D gene ambiguous. The CDR3 is 14 residues long. Deletions cut 1 base from V and 3 bases from J, with 10 bases between. In germline, CDR1 is MDHEN, CDR2 SYDVKM. The CDR3 region is CASSLSPMSYEQYF. Written as DNA, the CDR3 is TGTGCCAGCAGTTTATCCCCGATGAGCTACGAGCAGTACTTC.